Listed below are T cell receptor beta chains from one sample, sequenced in a study of control samples from healthy donors and cancer patients. Some clones are missing from TCRdb's copy, which holds only in-frame ones; the method was immunoSEQ multiplex PCR. The sample yields about 150,000 clones, 85% to 95% seen once. What was sequenced was PBMCs. These receptors originate from a man aged 55 to 70 with colorectal cancer. Each CDR3 is given without its conserved first and last residue. Each record gives: V gene, CDR3 protein.

TRBV18 ASSPRLAGGTDTQY
TRBV4-1 ASSQGRARSLDPEAF
TRBV12-3/TRBV12-4 ASSLGSGEQF
TRBV5-1 ASSPRTSGHYEQY
TRBV6-2/TRBV6-3 ASSYSTVYTEAF
TRBV7-6 ASSPGQGATYEQY
TRBV6-1 ASSDGLGNQPQH
TRBV10-3 ATTAESSYNSPLH
TRBV24-1 ATSDPTGSAEQY
TRBV28 ASSLLGGGGTDTQY
TRBV5-5 ASSLHRETYEQY
TRBV19 ASSIVSGATEAF
TRBV7-9 ASSSAGYGYT
TRBV4-3 ASSQEQAFGTGANTIY
TRBV5-1 ASSPTSGGAQETQY
TRBV28 ASSLPDSNQPQH
TRBV6-1 ASSEATQY
TRBV5-6 ASSTGLPDTQY
TRBV11-2 ASSLGGMAGRKKIQH
TRBV6-5 ASSAGSSYEQY
TRBV24-1 ATSDEGAGVSEQF
TRBV5-4 ASSLSRMRGAYNEQF
TRBV27 ASSLSSRAQETQY
TRBV7-2 ASSLVARVKEETQY
TRBV6-4 ATPGTSYEQY
TRBV14 ASSQGTHNTEAF
TRBV11-2 ASSTSSGGYNEKLF
TRBV27 ASSLVSGSDETQY
TRBV2 ASRSNLDTSRSPLH
TRBV6-5 ACRQGLQETQY
TRBV6-2/TRBV6-3 ASSGRRGANTGELF